Reported below is one TCR beta chain. The data derive from a study of blood T cell repertoires in COVID-19. Study context: Whether acute or convalescent, the COVID-19 samples came from the United States, Italy and Spain. T cells, B-cell-depleted T cells, or PBMCs provided the cDNA or gDNA that served as material.

Original methodology: Amplification of reference gene primers provided the estimated nucleated cell counts. Using immunoSEQ multiplex PCR, the repertoire was profiled, and TCRdb retains in-frame clones only, with some absent. The V and J calls and clone size come from that table; D and trimming were worked out from the DNA. This table holds some 180,000 clones, 90% found once. The trim removed 2 bases at V and 0 bases at J, leaving 8 bases unmatched. Per germline, CDR1 SGHDT and CDR2 YYEEEE. CDR3 length: 17 residues. This chain uses TRBV5-6 with TRBJ2-3, with 8 bases matching TRBD2. The receptor's source is a man aged 50-60 years with acute or convalescent COVID-19. The sequenced sample was peripheral blood. The DNA for the CDR3 is TGTGCCAGCAGCTTTTGGAGCGGGAGAGGGAGCACAGATACGCAGTATTTT. Protein: CASSFWSGRGSTDTQYF.